This TCR beta chain appears in the sequencing data of a study of response to subunit inactivated influenza vaccine. TCRdb re-called the RT-PCR reads with MiXCR, one entry per CDR3 protein. Of about 170,000 distinct CDR3 sequences listed, about an eighth are singletons. The ends were cut back, 4 bases at V and 4 bases at J, with 11 bases in the middle. Germline CDR1 is MGHRA and CDR2 is YSYEKL. The length of the CDR3 is 13 residues. Only a few counts were recorded for this clonotype. Another study also made use of these data, one on T cells expressing NK-cell markers. Turning to that study: UMIs accompanied the 5'RACE template switching by which TCR beta cDNA was made. All TCR beta repertoires analysed originated from sorted CD3+CD56+NKG2C+, CD3+CD56+NKG2C- and CD3+CD56-NKG2C+ T cells. Seropositivity for HCMV was found in seven of the eight sequenced donors, with one seronegative. In a group of several donors, dominant NKG2C+ clonotypes represented 1.0-7.0% of CD8+ T cells. Whether expanded NKG2C+ T cell clones recognized HCMV stayed uncertain.

This clonotype was obtained from a man aged 45-65 years who received an inactivated influenza vaccine. Here the sequenced sample was CD8+ T cells sorted from PBMCs, taken less than 13 days after vaccination. This chain uses TRBV4-1 with TRBJ2-7; D not certain. The CDR3 loop reads CASSPKDGYEQYF. The CDR3 nucleotides read TGCGCCAGCAGCCCTAAGGACGGTTACGAGCAGTACTTC.